Below, one T cell receptor beta chain is given with its context. This record comes from a study of blood T cell repertoires in COVID-19. The CDR3 loop spans 16 amino acids. The V gene's germline CDR1 is KGHSH and CDR2 LQKENI. The V end lost 3 bases, the J end lost 0 bases, and 14 bases lay between the germline ends. Sequencing was performed with immunoSEQ multiplex PCR; in TCRdb, only in-frame clones are kept and a portion is missing. The data contain hundreds of thousands of clones, just over 85% of them singletons. Input material: peripheral blood. This clonotype originated in a woman aged 25 to 39 with active or convalescent COVID-19. The rearrangement links TRBV18 to TRBJ1-1; D may be TRBD1 (5 bases). The CDR3 sequence: CASSPQGTRLNTEAFF. The CDR3 nucleotides read TGTGCCAGCTCACCCCAGGGTACTCGGCTGAACACTGAAGCTTTCTTT.